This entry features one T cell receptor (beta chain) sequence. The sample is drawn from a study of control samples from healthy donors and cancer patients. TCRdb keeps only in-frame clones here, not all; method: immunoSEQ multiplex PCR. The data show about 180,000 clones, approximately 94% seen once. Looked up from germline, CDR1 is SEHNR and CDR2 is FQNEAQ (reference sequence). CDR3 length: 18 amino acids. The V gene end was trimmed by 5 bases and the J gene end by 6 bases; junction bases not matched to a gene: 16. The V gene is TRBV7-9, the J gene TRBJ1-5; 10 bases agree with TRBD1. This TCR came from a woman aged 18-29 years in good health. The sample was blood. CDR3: CASSPSDRGPLGSQPQHF. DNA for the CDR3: TGTGCCAGCAGCCCAAGCGACAGGGGGCCATTGGGAAGTCAGCCCCAGCATTTT.